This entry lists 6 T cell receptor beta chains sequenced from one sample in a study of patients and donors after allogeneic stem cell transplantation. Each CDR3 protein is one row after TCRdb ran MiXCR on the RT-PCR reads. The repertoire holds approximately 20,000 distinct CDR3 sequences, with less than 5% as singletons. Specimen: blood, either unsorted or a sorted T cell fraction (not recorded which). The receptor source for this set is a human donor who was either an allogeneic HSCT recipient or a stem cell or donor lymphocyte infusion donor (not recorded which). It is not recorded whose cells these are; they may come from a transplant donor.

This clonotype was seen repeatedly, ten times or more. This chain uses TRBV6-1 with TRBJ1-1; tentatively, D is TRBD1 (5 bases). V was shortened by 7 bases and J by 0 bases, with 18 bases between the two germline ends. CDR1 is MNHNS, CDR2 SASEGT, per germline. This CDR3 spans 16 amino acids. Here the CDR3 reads CASIRAGRGLNTEAFF. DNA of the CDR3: TGTGCCAGCATCCGTGCCGGGAGGGGACTGAACACTGAAGCTTTCTTT.

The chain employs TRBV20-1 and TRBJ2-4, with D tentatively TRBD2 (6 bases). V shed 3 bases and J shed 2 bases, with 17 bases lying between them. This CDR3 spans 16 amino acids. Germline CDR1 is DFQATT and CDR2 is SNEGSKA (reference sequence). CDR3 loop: CSASTGEAGSKNIQYF. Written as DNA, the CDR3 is TGCAGTGCTAGTACGGGGGAAGCAGGTTCCAAAAACATTCAGTACTTC.

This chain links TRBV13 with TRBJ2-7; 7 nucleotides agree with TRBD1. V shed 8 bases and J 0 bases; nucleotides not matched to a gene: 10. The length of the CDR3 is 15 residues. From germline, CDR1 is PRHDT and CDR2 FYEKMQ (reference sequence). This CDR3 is CASLARTGLSYEQYF. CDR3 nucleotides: TGTGCCAGCTTAGCCAGGACAGGTCTCTCCTACGAGCAGTACTTC.

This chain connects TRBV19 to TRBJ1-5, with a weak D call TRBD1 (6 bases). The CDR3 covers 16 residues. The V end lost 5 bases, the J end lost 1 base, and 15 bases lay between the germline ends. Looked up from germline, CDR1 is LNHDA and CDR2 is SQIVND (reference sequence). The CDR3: CASSSRTARSNQPQHF. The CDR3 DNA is TGTGCCAGTAGTTCACGGACAGCCCGGAGCAATCAGCCCCAGCATTTT.

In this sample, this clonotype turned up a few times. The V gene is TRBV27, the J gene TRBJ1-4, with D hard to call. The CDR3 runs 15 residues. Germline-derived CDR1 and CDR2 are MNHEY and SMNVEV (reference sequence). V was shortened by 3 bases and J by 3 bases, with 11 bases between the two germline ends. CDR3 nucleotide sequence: TGTGCCAGCAGTTTTAGGCGACTGGCTAATGAAAAACTGTTTTTT. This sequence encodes CASSFRRLANEKLFF.

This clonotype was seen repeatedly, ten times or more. The chain's CDR3 is CASSLIPDSKYIQYF. In nucleotides, the CDR3 is TGTGCCAGCAGCCTAATACCAGACTCAAAATACATTCAGTACTTC. V usage is TRBV7-9 and J usage is TRBJ2-4; D unresolved. Germline V lookup: CDR1 SEHNR, CDR2 FQNEAQ (reference sequence). Trimming removed 5 bases from V and 8 bases from J, with 19 bases in between. The CDR3 is 15 amino acids.